What follows is one TCR beta chain and its context. This sample was included in a study of blood T cell repertoires in COVID-19. For the study at large: Acute-phase and convalescent COVID-19 samples originated in the United States, Italy and Spain.

Some clones are missing from TCRdb's copy, which holds only in-frame ones; the method was immunoSEQ multiplex PCR. This repertoire shows 190,000 or so clones, around nine tenths found once; its top ten account for 5.5% to 7.5%. Germline lookup yields CDR1 LNHDA and CDR2 SQIVND (reference sequence). The CDR3 contains 16 residues. Trimming stripped 7 bases from V and 1 base from J, with 17 bases between. This sequence joins TRBV19 and TRBJ2-1, with D tentatively TRBD1 (6 bases). The clonotype was recovered from a man aged 55 to 70 who had recovered from COVID-19. The sample consisted of peripheral blood. The CDR3 sequence is CASKAGVSRSYNEQFF. The CDR3 coding sequence is TGTGCCAGTAAAGCAGGGGTGAGCAGGTCCTACAATGAGCAGTTCTTC.